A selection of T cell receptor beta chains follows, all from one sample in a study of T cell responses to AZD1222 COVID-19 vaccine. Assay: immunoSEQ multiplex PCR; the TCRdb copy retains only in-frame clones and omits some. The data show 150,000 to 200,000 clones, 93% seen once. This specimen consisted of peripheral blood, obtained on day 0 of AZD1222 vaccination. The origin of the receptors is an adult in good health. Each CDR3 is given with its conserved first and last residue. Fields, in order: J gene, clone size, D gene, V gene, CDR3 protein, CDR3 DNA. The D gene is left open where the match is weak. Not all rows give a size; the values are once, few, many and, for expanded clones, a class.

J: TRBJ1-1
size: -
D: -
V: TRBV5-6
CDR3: CASSLAERTEAFF
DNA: TGTGCCAGCAGCTTAGCCGAGCGCACTGAAGCTTTCTTT

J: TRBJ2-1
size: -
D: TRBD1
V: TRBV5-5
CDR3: CASAKGTGTAYNEQFF
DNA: TGTGCCAGCGCAAAAGGGACCGGGACAGCATACAATGAGCAGTTCTTC

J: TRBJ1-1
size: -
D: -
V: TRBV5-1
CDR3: CASSPGVWTVNTEAFF
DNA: TGCGCCAGCAGCCCTGGCGTCTGGACGGTAAACACTGAAGCTTTCTTT

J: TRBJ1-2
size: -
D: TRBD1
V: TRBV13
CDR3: CASAGTGYGYTF
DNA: TGTGCCAGCGCCGGGACAGGGTATGGCTACACCTTC

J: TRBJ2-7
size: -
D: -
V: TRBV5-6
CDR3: CASSLSYTYEQYF
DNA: TGTGCCAGCAGCTTGAGTTACACCTACGAGCAGTACTTC

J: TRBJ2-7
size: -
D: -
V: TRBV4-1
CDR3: CASSRGRTSYEQYF
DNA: TGCGCCAGCAGCCGGGGCAGGACTTCCTACGAGCAGTACTTC

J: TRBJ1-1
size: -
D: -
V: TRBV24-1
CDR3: CATSDPGTREAFF
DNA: TGTGCCACCAGTGACCCGGGGACACGAGAAGCTTTCTTT

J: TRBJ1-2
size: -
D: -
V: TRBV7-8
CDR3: CASSLAGSSYGYTF
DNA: TGTGCCAGCAGCTTAGCGGGCAGTTCATATGGCTACACCTTC

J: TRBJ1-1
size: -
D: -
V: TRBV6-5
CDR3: CASSYSRGTEAFF
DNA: TGTGCCAGCAGTTACTCTCGTGGAACTGAAGCTTTCTTT

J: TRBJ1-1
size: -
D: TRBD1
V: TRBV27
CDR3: CASGQGGTEAFF
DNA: TGTGCCAGCGGACAGGGTGGGACTGAAGCTTTCTTT

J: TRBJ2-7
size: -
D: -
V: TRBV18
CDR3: CASSPPVTRGEQYF
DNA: TGTGCCAGCTCACCACCGGTAACCAGGGGCGAGCAGTACTTC

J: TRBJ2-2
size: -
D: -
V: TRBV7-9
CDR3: CASSPDSVRAGGELFF
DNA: TGTGCCAGCAGCCCCGACTCGGTTCGGGCTGGCGGGGAGCTGTTTTTT

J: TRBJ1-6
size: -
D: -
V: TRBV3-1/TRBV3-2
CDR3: CASSQDGGNSPLHF
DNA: TGTGCCAGCAGCCAAGATGGCGGGAATTCACCCCTCCACTTT

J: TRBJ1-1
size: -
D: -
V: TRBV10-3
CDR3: CAISEEGTTPQTEAFF
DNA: TGTGCCATCAGTGAGGAAGGTACGACTCCGCAGACTGAAGCTTTCTTT

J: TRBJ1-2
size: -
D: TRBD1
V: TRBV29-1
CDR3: CSVEQGVAGYGYTF
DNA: TGCAGCGTGGAACAGGGGGTAGCAGGCTATGGCTACACCTTC

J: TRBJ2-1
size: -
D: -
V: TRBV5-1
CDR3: CASSLAKGGRDEQFF
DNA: TGCGCCAGCAGCTTGGCCAAGGGCGGTAGGGATGAGCAGTTCTTC

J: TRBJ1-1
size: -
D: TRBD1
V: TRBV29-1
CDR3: CSVETGGNTEAFF
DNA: TGCAGCGTTGAGACAGGGGGAAACACTGAAGCTTTCTTT

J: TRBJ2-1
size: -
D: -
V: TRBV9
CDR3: CASSVASATTYNEQFF
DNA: TGTGCCAGCAGCGTAGCTTCGGCTACTACCTACAATGAGCAGTTCTTC

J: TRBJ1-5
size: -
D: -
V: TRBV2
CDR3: CASRQDNQPQHF
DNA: TGTGCCAGCCGACAGGACAATCAGCCCCAGCATTTT

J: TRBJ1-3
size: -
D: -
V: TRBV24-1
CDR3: CATAWGEAGNTIYF
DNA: TGTGCCACCGCGTGGGGGGAGGCTGGAAACACCATATATTTT

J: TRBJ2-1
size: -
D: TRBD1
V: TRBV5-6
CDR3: CASSPLGTGDYNEQFF
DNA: TGTGCCAGCAGCCCGCTAGGGACAGGGGATTACAATGAGCAGTTCTTC

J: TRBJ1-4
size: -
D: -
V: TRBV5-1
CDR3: CASSLQGATNEKLFF
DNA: TGCGCCAGCAGCTTACAGGGTGCAACTAATGAAAAACTGTTTTTT

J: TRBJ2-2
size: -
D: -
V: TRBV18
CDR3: CASSSIGGANTGELFF
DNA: TGTGCCAGCTCATCCATCGGCGGAGCGAACACCGGGGAGCTGTTTTTT

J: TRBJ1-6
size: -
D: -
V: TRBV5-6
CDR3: CASSPRTNPNPPLHF
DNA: TGTGCCAGCAGCCCCCGGACAAATCCGAACCCACCCCTCCACTTT

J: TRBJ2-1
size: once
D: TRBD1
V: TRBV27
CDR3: CASSPGDRVYNEQFF
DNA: TGTGCCAGCAGTCCGGGGGACAGGGTCTACAATGAGCAGTTCTTC

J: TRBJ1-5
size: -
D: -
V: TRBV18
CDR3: CASSSGRHQPQHF
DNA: TGTGCCAGCTCTTCGGGACGACATCAGCCCCAGCATTTT

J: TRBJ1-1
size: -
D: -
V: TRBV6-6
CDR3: CASISGNGNTEAFF
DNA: TGTGCCAGCATATCCGGTAACGGGAACACTGAAGCTTTCTTT

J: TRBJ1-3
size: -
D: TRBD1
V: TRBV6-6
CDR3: CASRLTGQGENTIYF
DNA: TGTGCCAGCAGACTAACCGGACAGGGTGAAAACACCATATATTTT

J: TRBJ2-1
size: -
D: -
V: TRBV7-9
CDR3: CASSSIPQPYNEQFF
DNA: TGTGCCAGCAGTTCTATCCCCCAGCCCTACAATGAGCAGTTCTTC

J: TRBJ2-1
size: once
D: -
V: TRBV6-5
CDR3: CASLPEGFGNEQFF
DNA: TGTGCCAGCCTCCCCGAGGGGTTTGGCAATGAGCAGTTCTTC

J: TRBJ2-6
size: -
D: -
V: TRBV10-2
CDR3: CASRGTGANVLTF
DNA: TGCGCCAGCAGGGGGACTGGGGCCAACGTCCTGACTTTC

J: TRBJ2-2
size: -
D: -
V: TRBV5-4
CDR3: CASSSPTDEANTGELFF
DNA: TGTGCCAGCAGCTCGCCCACGGATGAAGCGAACACCGGGGAGCTGTTTTTT

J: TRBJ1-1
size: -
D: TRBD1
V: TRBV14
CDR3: CASTPLYRGLNTEAFF
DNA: TGTGCCAGCACACCGTTATACAGGGGTTTGAACACTGAAGCTTTCTTT

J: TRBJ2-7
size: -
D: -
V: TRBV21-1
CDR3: CASSPRGEGATYEQYF
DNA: TGTGCCAGCAGCCCCCGGGGGGAGGGGGCGACCTACGAGCAGTACTTC

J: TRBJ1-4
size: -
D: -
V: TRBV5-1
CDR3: CASSRGALTTNEKLFF
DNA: TGCGCCAGCAGCCGGGGGGCGCTGACAACTAATGAAAAACTGTTTTTT

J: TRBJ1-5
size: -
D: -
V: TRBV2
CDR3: CASSDERQPQHF
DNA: TGTGCCAGCAGTGATGAGCGTCAGCCCCAGCATTTT

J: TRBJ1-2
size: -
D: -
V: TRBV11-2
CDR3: CASSLGPAANYGYTF
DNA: TGTGCCAGCAGCTTAGGGCCGGCAGCTAACTATGGCTACACCTTC

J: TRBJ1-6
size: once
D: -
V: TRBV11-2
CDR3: CASSLGDLTNSPLHF
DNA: TGTGCCAGCAGCTTAGGGGACCTAACAAATTCACCCCTCCACTTT

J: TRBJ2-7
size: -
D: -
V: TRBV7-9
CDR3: CASRLGGSLYEQYF
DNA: TGTGCCAGCAGACTTGGGGGTAGCCTTTACGAGCAGTACTTC

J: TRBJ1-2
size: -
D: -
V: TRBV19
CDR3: CASSIDEYAYGYTF
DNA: TGTGCCAGTAGTATAGATGAATACGCCTATGGCTACACCTTC

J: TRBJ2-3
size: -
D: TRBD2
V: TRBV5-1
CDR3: CASSGVLSGRGTDTQYF
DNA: TGCGCCAGCAGCGGAGTCCTCAGCGGGAGAGGGACAGATACGCAGTATTTT

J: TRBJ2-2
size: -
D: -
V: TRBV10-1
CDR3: CASSERVANTGELFF
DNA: TGCGCCAGCAGTGAGCGCGTCGCGAACACCGGGGAGCTGTTTTTT

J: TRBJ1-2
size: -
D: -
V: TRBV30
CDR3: CAWIGPRDTWGYTF
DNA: TGTGCCTGGATCGGGCCCCGGGACACCTGGGGCTACACCTTC

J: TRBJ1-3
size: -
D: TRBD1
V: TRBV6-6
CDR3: CASSLEGQSRRLFSGNTIYF
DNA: TGTGCCAGCAGCCTCGAGGGACAGTCGCGTCGCCTATTCTCTGGAAACACCATATATTTT

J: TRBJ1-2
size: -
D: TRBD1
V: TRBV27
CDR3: CASSRDRDYGYTF
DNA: TGTGCCAGCAGCCGGGACAGGGATTATGGCTACACCTTC

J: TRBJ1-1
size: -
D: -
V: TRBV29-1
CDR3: CSTRGGGNTEAFF
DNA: TGCAGCACCCGTGGGGGAGGGAACACTGAAGCTTTCTTT

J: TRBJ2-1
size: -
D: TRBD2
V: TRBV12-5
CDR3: CASGSSYSGSANEQFF
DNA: TGTGCTAGTGGTTCCTCCTATAGCGGGAGTGCCAATGAGCAGTTCTTC

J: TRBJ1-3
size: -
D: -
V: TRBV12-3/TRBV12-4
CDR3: CASSWDRNTIYF
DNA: TGTGCCAGCAGCTGGGACAGAAACACCATATATTTT

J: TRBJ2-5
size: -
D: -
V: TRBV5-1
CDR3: CASSWTVQETQYF
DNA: TGCGCCAGCAGCTGGACAGTCCAAGAGACCCAGTACTTC

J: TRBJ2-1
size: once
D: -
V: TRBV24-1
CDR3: CATSDPTLTGAVQFF
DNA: TGTGCCACCAGTGACCCTACCCTTACGGGGGCTGTGCAGTTCTTC